This T cell receptor beta chain was documented in a study of T cell repertoires in cytomegalovirus infection. Study-level information: Indications of both CMV infection and matching HLA type were provided by public TCR beta signatures. The study's findings and limits: The ex vivo response was dominated by HLA-C-restricted CMV-specific TCR beta clonotypes. Using cumulative public TCR beta family frequency, the authors identified those who carried CMV together with the relevant HLA.

In germline, CDR1 is MNHNY, CDR2 SVGAGI (reference sequence). The V and J ends lost 5 bases and 3 bases respectively, with 19 bases between them. This CDR3 region has 16 residues. TCRdb fed the reads into MiXCR, producing one record per CDR3 protein. Of about 310,000 distinct CDR3 sequences listed, 17% are singletons. This clonotype was observed a handful of times. What it binds is not known. The sample comprised PBMCs. This sequence was found in a human donor in good health (CMV status not recorded). Some clones in this sample may be carry-over from other donors' samples. The rearrangement joins TRBV6-6 to TRBJ1-1, with D maybe TRBD1 (5 bases). The DNA for the CDR3 is TGTGCCAGCAGTCCGCCCCCATATGGAGGGGACACTGAAGCTTTCTTT. This codes for CASSPPPYGGDTEAFF.